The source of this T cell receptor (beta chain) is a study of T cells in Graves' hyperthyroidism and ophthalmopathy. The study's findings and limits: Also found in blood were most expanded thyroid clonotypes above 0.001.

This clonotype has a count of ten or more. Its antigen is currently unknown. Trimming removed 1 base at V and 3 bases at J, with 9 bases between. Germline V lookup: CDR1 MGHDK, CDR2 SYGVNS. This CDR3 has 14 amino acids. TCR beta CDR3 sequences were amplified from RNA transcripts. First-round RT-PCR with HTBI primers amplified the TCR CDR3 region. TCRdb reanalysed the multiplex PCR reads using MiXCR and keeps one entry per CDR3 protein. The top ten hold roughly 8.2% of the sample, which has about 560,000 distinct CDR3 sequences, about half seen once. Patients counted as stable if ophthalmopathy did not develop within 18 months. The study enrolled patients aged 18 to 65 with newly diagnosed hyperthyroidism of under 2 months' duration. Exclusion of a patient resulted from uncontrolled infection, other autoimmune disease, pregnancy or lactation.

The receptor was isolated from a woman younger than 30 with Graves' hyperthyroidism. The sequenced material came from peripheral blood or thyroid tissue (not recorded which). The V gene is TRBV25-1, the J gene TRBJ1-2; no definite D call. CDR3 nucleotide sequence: TGTGCCAGCAGTGAATTAAGCGGGGACTATGGCTACACCTTC. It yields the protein CASSELSGDYGYTF.